The 9 T cell receptor beta chains in this list originate from one sample, sequenced in a study of blood T cell repertoires in COVID-19. Produced via immunoSEQ multiplex PCR; TCRdb's table is partial and in-frame only. The data contain under 350,000 clones, about 90% of them singletons. Sequencing was done on a sample of peripheral blood. The receptors stem from a woman aged 30 to 39 with COVID-19, enrolled during active disease.

The chain uses TRBV29-1 and TRBJ2-1, with D possibly being TRBD1 (6 bases). Trimming removed 6 bases at V and 0 bases at J, with 15 bases between. CDR1 SQVTM and CDR2 ANQGSEA come from the germline V gene. The CDR3 length is 15 residues. The CDR3 sequence is CSVGTGSSSYNEQFF. The DNA of the CDR3 is TGCAGCGTCGGTACAGGGAGTAGCTCCTACAATGAGCAGTTCTTC.

The chain employs TRBV28 and TRBJ2-6; D not resolved. V lost 9 bases to trimming and J lost 0 bases, with 9 bases between them. The CDR3 length is 14 residues. Germline-derived CDR1 and CDR2 are MDHEN and SYDVKM. This CDR3 reads CASRTRSGANVLTF. The CDR3 nucleotides read TGTGCCAGTAGAACCCGCTCTGGGGCCAACGTCCTGACTTTC.

This clone was detected a few times. This chain uses TRBV2 with TRBJ1-2; TRBD1 agrees at 7 bases. The germline V gene has CDR1 SNHLY and CDR2 FYNNEI. This CDR3 has 13 residues. The ends lost 7 bases at V and 8 bases at J; junction bases unmatched: 10. Here the CDR3 DNA reads TGTGCCAGCACACTTGAACAGGGGCCGGGCTACACCTTC. It specifies CASTLEQGPGYTF. Complete variable domain (other parts from reference TRBV2 and TRBJ1-2): EPEVTQTPSHQVTQMGQEVILRCVPISNHLYFYWYRQILGQKVEFLVSFYNNEISEKSEIFDDQFSVERPDGSNFTLKIRSTKLEDSAMYFCASTLEQGPGYTFGSGTRLTVV.

V usage is TRBV2 and J usage is TRBJ1-4, with D hard to call. V was pared by 4 bases and J by 8 bases, with 5 bases between. This CDR3 comprises 11 residues. Germline V gene sequence: CDR1 SNHLY, CDR2 FYNNEI. CDR3 nucleotide sequence: TGTGCCAGCAGTGTGGCCGAAAAACTGTTTTTT. Its translation: CASSVAEKLFF.

CDR3 nucleotide sequence: TGTGCCACCAGCAGAGTAACAGGGGAAGGCCTCAATGAGCAGTTCTTC. It specifies CATSRVTGEGLNEQFF. The chain couples TRBV15 to TRBJ2-1; 7 bases are a match to TRBD1. Trimming at V came to 1 base and at J to 6 bases, leaving 9 bases not matched to a gene. This CDR3 has 16 amino acids. From germline, CDR1 is LNHNV and CDR2 YYDKDF (reference sequence).

V gene TRBV6-5 combines with J gene TRBJ2-5; 8 bases are a match to TRBD2. The germline V gene encodes CDR1 MNHEY and CDR2 SVGAGI. V lost 4 bases to trimming and J lost 5 bases; unmatched junction nucleotides: 6. The CDR3 loop spans 14 amino acids. This CDR3 is CASSSGGAVETQYF. The DNA for the CDR3 is TGTGCCAGCAGTTCCGGGGGGGCCGTGGAGACCCAGTACTTC.

This chain uses TRBV7-9 with TRBJ1-2; TRBD1 might be the D (6 bases). Deletions cut 3 bases from V and 4 bases from J, with 12 bases between. The germline CDR1 and CDR2 sequences are SEHNR and FQNEAQ (reference sequence). The CDR3 is 14 amino acids. The CDR3 is CASSFAGASYGYTF. CDR3 DNA sequence: TGTGCCAGCAGCTTTGCGGGGGCCTCCTATGGCTACACCTTC.

The chain combines TRBV3-1 (or the pseudogene TRBV3-2) with TRBJ2-1; 9 bases fit TRBD2. Germline lookup yields CDR1 LGHDT and CDR2 YNNKEL (reference sequence). The CDR3 runs 14 residues. Trimming removed 6 bases from V and 7 bases from J; junction bases left unmatched: 7. The CDR3 is CASRLSGGGNEQFF. The CDR3 nucleotides are TGTGCCAGCAGGCTTAGCGGGGGTGGTAATGAGCAGTTCTTC.

The chain recombines TRBV30 with TRBJ1-6, with a possible D match to TRBD1 (5 bases). The CDR3 runs to 13 residues. Trimming took 4 bases from V and 9 from J, leaving 13 bases between them. CDR1 GTSNPN and CDR2 SVGIG come from the germline V gene (reference sequence). CDR3 sequence: CAWTDSYGSPLHF. DNA for the CDR3: TGTGCCTGGACTGACAGCTACGGTTCACCCCTCCACTTT.